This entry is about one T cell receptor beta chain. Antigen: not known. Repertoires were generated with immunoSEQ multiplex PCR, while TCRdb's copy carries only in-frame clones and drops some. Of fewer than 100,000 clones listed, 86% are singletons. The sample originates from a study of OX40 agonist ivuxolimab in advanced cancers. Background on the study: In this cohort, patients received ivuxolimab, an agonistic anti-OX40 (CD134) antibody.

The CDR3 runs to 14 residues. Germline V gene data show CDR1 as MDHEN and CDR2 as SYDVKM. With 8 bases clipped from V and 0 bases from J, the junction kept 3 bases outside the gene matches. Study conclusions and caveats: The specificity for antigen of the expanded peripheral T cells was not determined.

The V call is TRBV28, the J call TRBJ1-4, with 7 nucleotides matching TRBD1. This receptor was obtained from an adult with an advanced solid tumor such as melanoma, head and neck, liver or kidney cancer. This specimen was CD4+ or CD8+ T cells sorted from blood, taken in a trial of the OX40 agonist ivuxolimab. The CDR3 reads CASYTGATNEKLFF. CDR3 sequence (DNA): TGTGCCAGCTATACAGGGGCAACTAATGAAAAACTGTTTTTT.